This T cell receptor beta chain stems from a study of blood T cell repertoires in COVID-19. The germline CDR1 and CDR2 sequences are SGHDN and FVKESK. V dropped 5 bases and J dropped 5; count of bases not matched to a gene: 8. The CDR3 consists of 14 residues. Everyone who took part was roughly 18 to 89 years old, and they came from about two dozen US areas. Produced via immunoSEQ multiplex PCR; TCRdb's table is partial and in-frame only. The sample has around 200,000 clones; approximately 86% are singletons. The chain couples TRBV14 to TRBJ2-5, with TRBD1 identical over 7 bases. The material sequenced was PBMCs or T cells enriched from blood (not recorded which). The sequence was obtained from a man between 18 and 29 years old with acute COVID-19. The CDR3 sequence is CASSDDRARETQYF. The CDR3 coding sequence is TGTGCCAGCAGCGACGACAGGGCCCGGGAGACCCAGTACTTC.